This record covers a single T cell receptor (beta chain). What it binds is not known. The record originates from a study of cytomegalovirus exposure and HLA in healthy donors. Study observations and caveats: CMV antigen specificity of three CMV-associated chains was confirmed in vitro.

Some clones are missing from TCRdb's copy, which holds only in-frame ones; the method was immunoSEQ multiplex PCR. The table includes some 120,000 clones, about 90% detected once. V was pared by 2 bases and J by 0 bases, with 6 bases between. Germline lookup yields CDR1 SGDLS and CDR2 YYNGEE. This CDR3 has 14 amino acids. Sequencing used PBMCs. This chain connects TRBV9 to TRBJ1-3; D is unclear. The receptor's source is a woman between 18 and 29 years old in good health and CMV-seronegative. DNA for the CDR3: TGTGCCAGCAGCGTTCGGAGCTCTGGAAACACCATATATTTT. Translation gives CASSVRSSGNTIYF.